The present T cell receptor (beta chain) was sequenced within a study of radiotherapy plus CTLA-4 blockade in lung cancer. On the study more broadly: Among enrolled patients, about 18% responded and roughly 30% achieved disease control.

Here immunoSEQ multiplex PCR was the method, and the copy in TCRdb shows in-frame clones only, minus some. Among 35,000 to 40,000 clones listed, approximately 85% were seen once. The CDR3 consists of 18 residues. Germline V gene data show CDR1 as SGHTA and CDR2 as FQGTGA. V lost 1 base, J lost 0 bases, and 9 bases stayed unmatched. Study-level results: Strongest reported response predictors: early blood clone changes and post-radiation interferon-beta. Radiotherapy was combined with ipilimumab, and tumor-derived TCR clones then expanded in blood.

In chemo-refractory metastatic non-small-cell lung cancer, patients got ipilimumab CTLA-4 blockade together with focal radiation. This clone has just a few counts. The target antigen is unknown. The chain is built from TRBV7-3 and TRBJ2-3; 8 bases fit TRBD2. The sequence derives from a human donor with non-small cell lung cancer who had stable disease on radiotherapy plus ipilimumab. The sample consisted of peripheral blood, taken from a patient treated with radiotherapy plus ipilimumab. The CDR3 here is CASSLNGGASGSTDTQYF. CDR3 sequence (DNA): TGTGCCAGCAGCTTAAATGGGGGGGCTAGCGGGAGCACAGATACGCAGTATTTT.